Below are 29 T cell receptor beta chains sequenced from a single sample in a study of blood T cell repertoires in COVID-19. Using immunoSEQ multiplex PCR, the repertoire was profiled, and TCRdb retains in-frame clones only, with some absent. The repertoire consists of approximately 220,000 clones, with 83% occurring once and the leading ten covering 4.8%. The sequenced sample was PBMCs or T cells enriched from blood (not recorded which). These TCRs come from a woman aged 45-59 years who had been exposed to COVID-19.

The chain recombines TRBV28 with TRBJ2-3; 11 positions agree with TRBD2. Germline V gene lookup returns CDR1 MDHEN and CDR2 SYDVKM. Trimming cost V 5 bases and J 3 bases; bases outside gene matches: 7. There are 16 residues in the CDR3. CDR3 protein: CASSPTGTSGTDTQYF. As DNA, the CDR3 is TGTGCCAGCAGTCCAACCGGGACTAGCGGAACAGATACGCAGTATTTT.

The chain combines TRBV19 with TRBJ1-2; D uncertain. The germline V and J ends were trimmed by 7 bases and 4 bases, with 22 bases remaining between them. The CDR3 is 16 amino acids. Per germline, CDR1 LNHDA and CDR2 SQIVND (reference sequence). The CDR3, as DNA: TGTGCCAGTACGAGAACAGCCGCACGGTCTGGCTATGGCTACACCTTC. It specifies CASTRTAARSGYGYTF. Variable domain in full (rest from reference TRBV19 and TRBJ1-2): DGGITQSPKYLFRKEGQNVTLSCEQNLNHDAMYWYRQDPGQGLRLIYYSQIVNDFQKGDIAEGYSVSREKKESFPLTVTSAQKNPTAFYLCASTRTAARSGYGYTFGSGTRLTVV.

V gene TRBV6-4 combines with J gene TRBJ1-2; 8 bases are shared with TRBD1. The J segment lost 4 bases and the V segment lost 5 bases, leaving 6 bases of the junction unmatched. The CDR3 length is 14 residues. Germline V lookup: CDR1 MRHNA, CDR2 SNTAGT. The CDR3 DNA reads TGTGCCAGCAGTAATTACGACAGGGGCTATGGCTACACCTTC. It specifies CASSNYDRGYGYTF.

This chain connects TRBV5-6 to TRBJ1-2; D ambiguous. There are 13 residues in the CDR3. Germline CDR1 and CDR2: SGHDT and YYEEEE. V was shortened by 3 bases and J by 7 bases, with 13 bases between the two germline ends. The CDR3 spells CASSSTDEGGYTF. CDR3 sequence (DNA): TGTGCCAGCAGCTCGACGGACGAGGGTGGCTACACCTTC.

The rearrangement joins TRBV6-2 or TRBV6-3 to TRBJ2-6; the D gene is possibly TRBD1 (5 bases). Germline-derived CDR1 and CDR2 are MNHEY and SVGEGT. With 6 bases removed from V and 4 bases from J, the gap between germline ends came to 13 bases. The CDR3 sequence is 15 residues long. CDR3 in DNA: TGTGCCAGCAGCGACAGATCTGGAGGGGCCAACGTCCTGACTTTC. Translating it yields CASSDRSGGANVLTF.

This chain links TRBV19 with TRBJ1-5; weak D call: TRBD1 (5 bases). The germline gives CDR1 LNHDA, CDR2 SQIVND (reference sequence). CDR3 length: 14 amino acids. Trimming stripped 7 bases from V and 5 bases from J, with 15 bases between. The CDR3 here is CASTIRAGYQPQHF. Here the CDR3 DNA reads TGTGCCAGTACTATCAGGGCAGGTTATCAGCCCCAGCATTTT.

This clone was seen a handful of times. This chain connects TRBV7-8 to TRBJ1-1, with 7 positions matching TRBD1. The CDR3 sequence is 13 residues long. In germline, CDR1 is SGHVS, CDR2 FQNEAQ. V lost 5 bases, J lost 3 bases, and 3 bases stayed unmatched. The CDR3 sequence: CASSKQGYTEAFF. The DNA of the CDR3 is TGTGCCAGCAGCAAACAGGGGTACACTGAAGCTTTCTTT.

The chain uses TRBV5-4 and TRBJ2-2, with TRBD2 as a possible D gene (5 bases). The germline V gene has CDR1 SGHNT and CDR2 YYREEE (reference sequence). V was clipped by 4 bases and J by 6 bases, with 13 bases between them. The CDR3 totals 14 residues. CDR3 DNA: TGTGCCAGCAGCCCAAACGAGGGCGCCGGGGAGCTGTTTTTT. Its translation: CASSPNEGAGELFF.

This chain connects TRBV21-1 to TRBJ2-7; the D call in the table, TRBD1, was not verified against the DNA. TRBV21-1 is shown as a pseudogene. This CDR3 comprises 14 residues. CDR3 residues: CASSKENSSYEQYF. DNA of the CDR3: TGTGCCAGCAGCAAAGAGAACAGCTCCTACGAGCAGTACTTC.

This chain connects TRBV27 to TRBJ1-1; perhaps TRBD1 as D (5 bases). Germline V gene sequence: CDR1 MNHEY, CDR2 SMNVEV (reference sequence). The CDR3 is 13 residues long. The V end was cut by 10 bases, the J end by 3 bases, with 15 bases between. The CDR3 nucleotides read TGTGCCACTCAGTGGGGCCTGGACACTGAAGCTTTCTTT. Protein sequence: CATQWGLDTEAFF.

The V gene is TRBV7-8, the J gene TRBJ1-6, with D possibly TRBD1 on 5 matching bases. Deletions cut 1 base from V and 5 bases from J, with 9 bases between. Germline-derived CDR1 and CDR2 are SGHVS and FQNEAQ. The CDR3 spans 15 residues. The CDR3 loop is CASSLVSGNNSPLHF. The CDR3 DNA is TGTGCCAGCAGCTTAGTCTCAGGGAATAATTCACCCCTCCACTTT.

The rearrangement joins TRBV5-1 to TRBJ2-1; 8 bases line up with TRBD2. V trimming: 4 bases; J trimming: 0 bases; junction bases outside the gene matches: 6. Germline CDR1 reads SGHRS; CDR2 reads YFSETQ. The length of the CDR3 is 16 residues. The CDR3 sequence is CASSRGGGSSYNEQFF. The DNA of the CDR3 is TGCGCCAGCAGCCGGGGCGGGGGGAGCTCCTACAATGAGCAGTTCTTC.

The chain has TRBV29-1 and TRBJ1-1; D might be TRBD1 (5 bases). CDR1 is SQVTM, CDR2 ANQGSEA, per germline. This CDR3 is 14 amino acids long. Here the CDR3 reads CSIPRQNMNTEAFF. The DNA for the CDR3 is TGCAGTATTCCAAGACAGAATATGAACACTGAAGCTTTCTTT.

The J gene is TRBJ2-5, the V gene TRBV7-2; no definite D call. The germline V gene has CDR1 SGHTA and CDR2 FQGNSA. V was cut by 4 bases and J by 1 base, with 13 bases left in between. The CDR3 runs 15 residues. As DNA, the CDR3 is TGTGCCAGCAGCTCCTACCCCGGTGGCCAAGAGACCCAGTACTTC. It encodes CASSSYPGGQETQYF.

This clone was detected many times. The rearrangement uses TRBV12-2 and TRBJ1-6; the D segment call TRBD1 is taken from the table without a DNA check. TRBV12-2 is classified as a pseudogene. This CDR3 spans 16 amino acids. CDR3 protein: CASRFPPTGKGSPLHF. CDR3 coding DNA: TGTGCAAGTCGCTTCCCACCGACAGGGAAAGGCTCACCCCTCCACTTT.

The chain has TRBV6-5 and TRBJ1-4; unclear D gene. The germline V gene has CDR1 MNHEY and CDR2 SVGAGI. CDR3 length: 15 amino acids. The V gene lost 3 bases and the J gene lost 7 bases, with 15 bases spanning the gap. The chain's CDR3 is CASSYRGTMGEKLFF. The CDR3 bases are TGTGCCAGCAGTTATCGAGGAACGATGGGTGAAAAACTGTTTTTT.

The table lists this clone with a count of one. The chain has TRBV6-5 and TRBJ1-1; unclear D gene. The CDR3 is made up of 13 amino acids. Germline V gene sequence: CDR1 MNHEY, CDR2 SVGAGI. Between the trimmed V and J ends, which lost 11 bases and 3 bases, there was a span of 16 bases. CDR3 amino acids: CAARVYRDTEAFF. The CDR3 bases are TGTGCCGCCCGGGTGTACCGAGACACTGAAGCTTTCTTT.

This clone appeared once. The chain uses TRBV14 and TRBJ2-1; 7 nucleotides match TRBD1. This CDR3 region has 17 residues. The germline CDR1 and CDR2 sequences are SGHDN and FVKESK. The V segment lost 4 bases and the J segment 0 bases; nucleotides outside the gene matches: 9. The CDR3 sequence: CASSLLTGASSYNEQFF. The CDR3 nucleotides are TGTGCCAGCAGCCTCCTAACAGGGGCTAGCTCCTACAATGAGCAGTTCTTC.

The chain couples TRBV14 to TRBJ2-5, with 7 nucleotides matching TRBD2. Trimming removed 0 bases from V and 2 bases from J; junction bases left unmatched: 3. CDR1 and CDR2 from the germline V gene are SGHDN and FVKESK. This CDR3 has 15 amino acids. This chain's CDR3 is CASSQDFGGQETQYF. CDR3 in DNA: TGTGCCAGCAGCCAAGATTTCGGGGGGCAAGAGACCCAGTACTTC.

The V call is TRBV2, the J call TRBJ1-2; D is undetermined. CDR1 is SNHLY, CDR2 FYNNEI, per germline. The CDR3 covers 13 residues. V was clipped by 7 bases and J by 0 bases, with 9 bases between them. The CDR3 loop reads CASTSDSNYGYTF. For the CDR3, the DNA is TGTGCCAGCACCTCGGACTCTAACTATGGCTACACCTTC.

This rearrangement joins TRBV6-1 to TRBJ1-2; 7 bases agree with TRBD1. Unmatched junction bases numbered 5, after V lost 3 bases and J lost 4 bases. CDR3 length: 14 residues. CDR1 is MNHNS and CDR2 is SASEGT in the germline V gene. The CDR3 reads CASSEGAGGYGYTF. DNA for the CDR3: TGTGCCAGCAGTGAGGGGGCAGGGGGCTATGGCTACACCTTC.

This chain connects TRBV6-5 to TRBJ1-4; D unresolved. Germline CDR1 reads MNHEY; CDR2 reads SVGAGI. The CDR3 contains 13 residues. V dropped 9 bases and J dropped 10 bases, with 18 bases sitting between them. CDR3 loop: CARERWAAGKLFF. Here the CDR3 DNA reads TGTGCCAGAGAAAGGTGGGCAGCGGGAAAACTGTTTTTT.

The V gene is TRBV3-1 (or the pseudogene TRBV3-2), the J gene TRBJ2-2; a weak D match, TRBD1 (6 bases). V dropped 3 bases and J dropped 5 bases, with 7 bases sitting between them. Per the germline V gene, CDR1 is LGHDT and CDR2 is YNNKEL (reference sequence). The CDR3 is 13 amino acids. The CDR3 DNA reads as TGTGCCAGCAGCCATAGGGGGACCGGGGAGCTGTTTTTT. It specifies CASSHRGTGELFF.

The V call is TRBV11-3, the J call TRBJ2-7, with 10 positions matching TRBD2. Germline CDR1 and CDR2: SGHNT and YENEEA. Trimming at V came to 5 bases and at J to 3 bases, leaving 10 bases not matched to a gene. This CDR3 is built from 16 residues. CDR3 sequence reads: CASSPGASGRGYEQYF. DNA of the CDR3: TGTGCCAGCAGCCCAGGGGCTAGCGGGAGAGGCTACGAGCAGTACTTC.

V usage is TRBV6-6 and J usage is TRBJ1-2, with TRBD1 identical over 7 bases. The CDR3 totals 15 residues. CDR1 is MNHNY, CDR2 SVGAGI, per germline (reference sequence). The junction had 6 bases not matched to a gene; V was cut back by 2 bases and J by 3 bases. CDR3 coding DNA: TGTGCCAGCAGTTACACTCAGGACAGGCACTATGGCTACACCTTC. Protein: CASSYTQDRHYGYTF.

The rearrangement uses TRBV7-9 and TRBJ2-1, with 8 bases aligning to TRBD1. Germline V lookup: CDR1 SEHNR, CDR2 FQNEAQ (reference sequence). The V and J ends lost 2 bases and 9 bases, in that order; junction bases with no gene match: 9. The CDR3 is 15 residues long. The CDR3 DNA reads TGTGCCAGCAGCTTACGGCAGGGGGCTAAAAGTGAGCAGTTCTTC. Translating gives CASSLRQGAKSEQFF.

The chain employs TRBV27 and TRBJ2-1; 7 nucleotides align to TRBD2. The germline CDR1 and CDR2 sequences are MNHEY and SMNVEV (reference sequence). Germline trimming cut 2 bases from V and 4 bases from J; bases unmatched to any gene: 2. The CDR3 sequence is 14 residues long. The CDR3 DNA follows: TGTGCCAGCAGTTTAGCGGGGGTATACAATGAGCAGTTCTTC. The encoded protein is CASSLAGVYNEQFF.

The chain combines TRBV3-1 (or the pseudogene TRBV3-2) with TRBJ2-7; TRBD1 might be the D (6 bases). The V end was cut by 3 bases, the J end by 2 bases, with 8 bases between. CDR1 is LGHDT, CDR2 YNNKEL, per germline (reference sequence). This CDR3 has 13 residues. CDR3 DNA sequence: TGTGCCAGCAGCCATGACAGGACCTACGAGCAGTACTTC. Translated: CASSHDRTYEQYF.

The CDR3 region has the DNA TGTGCCAGCTCACCGACAGGGGAGAACACTGAAGCTTTCTTT. Amino acids: CASSPTGENTEAFF. The chain has TRBV18 and TRBJ1-1, with 8 bases matching TRBD1. J was trimmed by 1 base and V by 3 bases; bases with no gene match: 1. From germline, CDR1 is KGHSH and CDR2 LQKENI. The CDR3 has 14 amino acids.